These 20 T cell receptor beta chains came from one sample sequenced in a study of T cells in Graves' hyperthyroidism and ophthalmopathy. RNA transcripts were the template for amplifying TCR beta CDR3 regions. Initially, a first-round RT-PCR of the TCR CDR3 employed the HTBI primer set. TCRdb re-analysed the multiplex PCR reads in MiXCR, keeping a single row per CDR3 protein. The sample carries a few hundred thousand distinct CDR3 sequences, 35% to 55% recorded once. What was sequenced was peripheral blood or thyroid tissue (not recorded which). Receptors were obtained from an adult woman with Graves' disease, either hyperthyroidism or ophthalmopathy (not recorded which).

This clonotype was picked up many times. The V gene is TRBV4-1, the J gene TRBJ2-5; a weak D match, TRBD1 (6 bases). The germline V gene has CDR1 MGHRA and CDR2 YSYEKL. The V and J ends lost 3 bases and 5 bases respectively, with 22 bases between them. The CDR3 runs 17 residues. CDR3 coding DNA: TGCGCCAGCAGCCACCGAAGAGCACGACAGGTGGCGGAGACCCAGTACTTC. It translates to CASSHRRARQVAETQYF.

This clonotype showed up many times. V and J are TRBV10-3 and TRBJ1-6, with a weak D call TRBD1 (5 bases). The V gene lost 11 bases and the J gene lost 8 bases, with 13 bases spanning the gap. Germline values: CDR1 ENHRY, CDR2 SYGVKD. The CDR3 runs 12 residues. The CDR3 sequence: CAAGTADSPLHF. The CDR3 nucleotides are TGTGCCGCGGGGACGGCGGATTCACCCCTCCACTTT.

V and J are TRBV20-1 and TRBJ2-7; no clear D gene. The CDR3 has 16 residues. The germline V gene has CDR1 DFQATT and CDR2 SNEGSKA (reference sequence). V was cut by 1 base and J by 3 bases, with 19 bases left in between. CDR3 sequence: CSARVRVKVLFYEQYF. The CDR3 nucleotides read TGCAGTGCTAGAGTTCGGGTGAAGGTGCTTTTCTACGAGCAGTACTTC.

This clonotype occurred a few times. V is TRBV19 and J is TRBJ1-4, with D perhaps matching TRBD1 (6 bases). The CDR3 is made up of 16 amino acids. The germline V and J ends were trimmed by 3 bases and 7 bases, with 18 bases remaining between them. The germline V gene encodes CDR1 LNHDA and CDR2 SQIVND (reference sequence). CDR3 DNA: TGTGCCAGTAGTATTATCCGGGACAAAGGCGGTGAAAAACTGTTTTTT. This translates into CASSIIRDKGGEKLFF.

This clonotype was observed a few times. The V call is TRBV9, the J call TRBJ1-1, with 8 nucleotides matching TRBD1. Looked up from germline, CDR1 is SGDLS and CDR2 is YYNGEE. The CDR3 sequence is 13 residues long. J was trimmed by 11 bases and V by 4 bases; bases with no gene match: 10. This CDR3 reads CASSPSGTGSAFF. The CDR3 DNA follows: TGTGCCAGCAGCCCCTCCGGGACAGGCTCCGCTTTCTTT.

The rearrangement uses TRBV10-3 and TRBJ2-5; TRBD2 is a possible D gene (5 bases). CDR3 size: 14 residues. Trimming took 3 bases from V and 5 from J, leaving 13 bases between them. Germline V gives CDR1 ENHRY, CDR2 SYGVKD. In nucleotides, the CDR3 is TGTGCCATCAGTGACTTCGGGATGATGGAGACCCAGTACTTC. Translating gives CAISDFGMMETQYF.

The J gene is TRBJ1-5, the V gene TRBV7-2; D is unclear. V was pared by 5 bases and J by 7 bases, with 21 bases between. The CDR3 contains 16 residues. Germline V gene sequence: CDR1 SGHTA, CDR2 FQGNSA. The CDR3 protein is CASSLPRRVTKQPQHF. The CDR3 region has the DNA TGTGCCAGCAGCCTCCCGAGAAGGGTAACAAAGCAGCCCCAGCATTTT. Supplemented by reference TRBV7-2 and TRBJ1-5, the full variable domain reads GAGVSQSPSNKVTEKGKDVELRCDPISGHTALYWYRQSLGQGLEFLIYFQGNSAPDKSGLPSDRFSAERTGGSVSTLTIQRTQQEDSAVYLCASSLPRRVTKQPQHFGDGTRLSIL.

This clonotype was seen ten or more times. The chain combines TRBV4-2 with TRBJ1-1; D ambiguous. V was pared by 3 bases and J by 1 base, with 12 bases between. This CDR3 has 15 amino acids. Germline assignment: CDR1 LGHNA and CDR2 YNFKEQ. CDR3 nucleotides: TGTGCCAGCAGCCATCCAAGTCGAGGGAACACTGAAGCTTTCTTT. This codes for CASSHPSRGNTEAFF.

The chain has TRBV29-1 and TRBJ1-2; D may be TRBD1 (5 bases). There are 11 residues in the CDR3. Germline V gene data show CDR1 as SQVTM and CDR2 as ANQGSEA. Trimming left V 6 bases short and J 7 bases short, with 12 bases between. The CDR3 reads CSVGGETGYTF. Written as DNA, the CDR3 is TGCAGCGTCGGGGGGGAGACTGGCTACACCTTC. Variable domain in full (rest from reference TRBV29-1 and TRBJ1-2): SAVISQKPSRDICQRGTSLTIQCQVDSQVTMMFWYRQQPGQSLTLIATANQGSEATYESGFVIDKFPISRPNLTFSTLTVSNMSPEDSSIYLCSVGGETGYTFGSGTRLTVV.

V usage is TRBV20-1 and J usage is TRBJ1-1, with a possible D match to TRBD1 (5 bases). The CDR3 consists of 12 residues. Germline V gives CDR1 DFQATT, CDR2 SNEGSKA (reference sequence). Deletions cut 0 bases from V and 11 bases from J, with 13 bases between. The CDR3 loop is CSARDNNRSAFF. Here the CDR3 DNA reads TGCAGTGCTAGAGATAACAACAGGTCGGCTTTCTTT.

The chain joins TRBV3-1 to TRBJ1-3, with D hard to call. The CDR3 has 14 amino acids. In germline, CDR1 is LGHDT, CDR2 YNNKEL (reference sequence). V was clipped by 5 bases and J by 0 bases, with 8 bases between them. The CDR3 sequence: CASSSTASGNTIYF. CDR3 nucleotide sequence: TGTGCCAGCAGCTCCACAGCCTCTGGAAACACCATATATTTT. Based on the CDR3 plus reference TRBV3-1 and TRBJ1-3, the full variable domain is DTAVSQTPKYLVTQMGNDKSIKCEQNLGHDTMYWYKQDSKKFLKIMFSYNNKELIINETVPNRFSPKSPDKAHLNLHINSLELGDSAVYFCASSSTASGNTIYFGEGSWLTVV.

The chain recombines TRBV27 with TRBJ1-4, with D unresolved. Germline loops: CDR1 MNHEY, CDR2 SMNVEV (reference sequence). CDR3 length: 15 amino acids. Trimming shortened V by 4 bases and J by 7 bases, and 16 bases separated the two germline ends. Here the CDR3 reads CASSSFGVMAEKLFF. DNA for the CDR3: TGTGCCAGCAGTTCTTTCGGCGTGATGGCTGAAAAACTGTTTTTT.

V gene TRBV5-1 combines with J gene TRBJ1-2; D may be TRBD1 (6 bases). V lost 4 bases and J lost 4, with 11 bases in between. Per germline, CDR1 SGHRS and CDR2 YFSETQ. The CDR3 loop spans 13 amino acids. The DNA of the CDR3 is TGCGCCAGCAGCGTAGGACAGAGCTATGGCTACACCTTC. It specifies CASSVGQSYGYTF.

The chain joins TRBV10-3 to TRBJ1-2; 11 bases match TRBD1. Germline V gene lookup returns CDR1 ENHRY and CDR2 SYGVKD. J gave up 8 bases and V 0 bases, and 5 bases lay outside the gene matches. This CDR3 region has 15 residues. The CDR3 DNA sequence: TGTGCCATCAGTGAGTCGGGACAGGGGGTATGGGGCTACACCTTC. It specifies CAISESGQGVWGYTF.

This clonotype was picked up many times. This rearrangement joins TRBV6-1 to TRBJ2-7, with 13 bases lining up with TRBD2. Trimming took 5 bases from V and 2 from J; bases not matched to a gene: 6. Germline V lookup: CDR1 MNHNS, CDR2 SASEGT. The CDR3 is 16 residues long. The CDR3 sequence is CASSTGTSGIPYEQYF. The CDR3, as DNA: TGTGCCAGCAGTACCGGGACTAGCGGGATTCCCTACGAGCAGTACTTC.

Ten or more counts support this clonotype. The rearrangement links TRBV6-5 to TRBJ1-2; 9 bases map to TRBD1. Per the germline V gene, CDR1 is MNHEY and CDR2 is SVGAGI. J lost 8 bases, V lost 5 bases, and 12 bases had no gene match. The CDR3 length is 15 residues. This chain's CDR3 is CASSQGTGKRGGYTF. CDR3 DNA: TGTGCCAGCAGTCAAGGGACAGGGAAAAGAGGAGGCTACACCTTC.

V is TRBV5-1 and J is TRBJ2-3; tentatively, D is TRBD1 or TRBD2 (6 bases each). The CDR3 runs 15 residues. V was trimmed by 6 bases and J by 1 base, leaving 15 bases between them. Per germline, CDR1 SGHRS and CDR2 YFSETQ. CDR3 sequence (DNA): TGCGCCAGCAAACCACAGGGAGGAGGCACAGATACGCAGTATTTT. Its translation is CASKPQGGGTDTQYF.

In regard to this clonotype: One end of the junction fails to match germline, which may point to a read error. The V gene is TRBV10-3, the J gene TRBJ1-2; no clear D. Looked up from germline, CDR1 is ENHRY and CDR2 is SYGVKD. CDR3 length: 15 residues. The CDR3 coding sequence is TGTGCCATCAGTGAGGGCGCACCTGGGGTCTATGGCCACACCTTC. This sequence encodes CAISEGAPGVYGHTF.

The chain joins TRBV7-2 to TRBJ2-2, with 9 bases aligning to TRBD1. Losses at the gene ends were 4 bases for V and 1 base for J; bases not matched to a gene: 4. This CDR3 has 16 residues. Germline CDR1 SGHTA, CDR2 FQGNSA. This chain's CDR3 is CASSWTGAMNTGELFF. The CDR3 DNA follows: TGTGCCAGCAGCTGGACAGGGGCCATGAACACCGGGGAGCTGTTTTTT. The variable domain in full, completed from reference TRBV7-2 and TRBJ2-2, reads GAGVSQSPSNKVTEKGKDVELRCDPISGHTALYWYRQSLGQGLEFLIYFQGNSAPDKSGLPSDRFSAERTGGSVSTLTIQRTQQEDSAVYLCASSWTGAMNTGELFFGEGSRLTVL.

The chain employs TRBV5-1 and TRBJ1-2, with D unresolved. V was cut by 5 bases and J by 6 bases, with 14 bases left in between. The CDR3 loop spans 13 amino acids. Per the germline V gene, CDR1 is SGHRS and CDR2 is YFSETQ. The CDR3 spells CASRERTQDGYTF. The CDR3, as DNA: TGCGCCAGCAGAGAGAGGACGCAGGATGGCTACACCTTC. Full variable domain (rest looked up from reference TRBV5-1 and TRBJ1-2): KAGVTQTPRYLIKTRGQQVTLSCSPISGHRSVSWYQQTPGQGLQFLFEYFSETQRNKGNFPGRFSGRQFSNSRSEMNVSTLELGDSALYLCASRERTQDGYTFGSGTRLTVV.